This T cell receptor (beta chain) was sequenced for a study of tumor and adjacent non-tumor tissue in lung cancer listed by TCRdb under 2018. A note on the overall study: Of the cohort, more than ten patients had adenocarcinoma, 2 had squamous cell carcinoma and 1 had small cell lung cancer. The roughly 15 patients were aged about 31 to 85 years, included about ten men and 5 women, and had TNM stage I to III disease. Sequencing generated a total of roughly 130 million productive TCRbeta reads, averaging around 4 million reads per sample. The study compared bulk TCRbeta repertoires from lung tumor tissue and matched distant non-tumor lung tissue of some 16 lung cancer patients. For each patient, one tumor sample and one normal lung sample were taken, giving about 29 paired specimens that underwent TCRbeta CDR3 sequencing.

RNA was isolated from bulk, unsorted tissue, and RNA quality was assessed with a NanoDrop ND-1000 and an Agilent 2100. Distant non-tumor tissue taken more than 3 cm from the tumor edge was used as the normal lung sample. All donors had newly diagnosed lung cancer, had not received prior chemotherapy, and were admitted for thoracic surgery in China between August and November 2014. Patients who had received previous radiotherapy or chemotherapy, or who had another concurrent cancer, were excluded from the study. Pieces of surgical tissue measuring roughly 1-2 cm3 were kept in RNAlater solution and stored at -80 degrees C until use. This clonotype appeared once. Its antigen remains unidentified. One end of the junction does not line up with germline, which may come from a read error. Its CDR3 holds 14 amino acids, cysteine through phenylalanine. The only DNA kept is the CDR3, 42 bases in frame from the first base.

What the research found in general, with its limitations: Neither the sequencing platform nor unique molecular identifiers are mentioned in the methods. In normal lung, the top 100 clones accounted for a significantly larger cumulative share of the repertoire than in tumor tissue. Only roughly 16 patients were in the cohort, and the authors stated that larger samples and more detailed clinical data are needed. Significantly higher TCR diversity was found in younger patients, and higher tumor TCR diversity was associated with shorter overall and disease-free survival. Peripheral blood was not sequenced, so blood TCRbeta repertoires were not examined in the lung cancer patients of the study. TCR diversity (inverse Simpson) was significantly higher in tumor than in normal lung tissue (431.37 vs 166.20, P = 0.0075, Mann-Whitney U test).

Library prep was done by multiplex PCR. For sequencing, an Illumina HiSeq 2500 was employed. TCRbeta libraries were built by three rounds of nested PCR using primers (Table S4), following protocols modified from ARM-PCR. PCR products of 200-500 bp were gel-excised and purified with the QIAquick gel extraction kit before sequencing. The study's processing was this. Trimmomatic was used to clean the reads, FLASH was used to merge the reads into complete CDR3 sequences, and MiTCR was used to assign the reads to V(D)J germline segments. Clonal diversity was computed as the inverse Simpson's index with VDJtools. In-frame sequences without a premature stop codon were defined as productive reads. TCRdb reworked the public reads: Q25 trimming with fastp, MiXCR clone assembly, productive beta chains retained. Entries that share a CDR3 protein sequence are merged under the most common genes and DNA. These V and J calls are TCRdb output, not the study's own analysis. Within this sample are roughly 48,000 distinct CDR3 sequences, with 60% to 65% of them counted one time only. The top ten clones comprise approximately 30% of the sample.

This sequence uses TRBV12-3 or TRBV12-4 and TRBJ2-7; 6 matching bases give a weak D call of TRBD2. The sequencing input was distant non-tumor lung tissue. This TCR was recovered from a woman in her seventies with non-small cell lung cancer. Here the CDR3 is given as CASNFRRDLYEQYF. The DNA is as follows: TGTGCCAGCAATTTCAGGCGGGACCTCTACGAACAGTACTTC.